The sequence of this TCR beta chain was determined in a study of metastatic and nonmetastatic thyroid tumors. Regarding the study as a whole: Within blood and tumor, benign nodules reportedly had significantly lower TCR beta diversity than malignant thyroid tumors did.

Trimming shortened V by 5 bases and J by 1 base, and 12 bases separated the two germline ends. The CDR3 runs 14 residues. Germline CDR1 reads SGHTA; CDR2 reads FQGTGA. Patients underwent thyroid surgery, and none had received any treatment before it. From the PCR reads, TCRdb re-called clones with MiXCR. This sample has about 28,000 clones, with around 22% found just once. By share of the sample, this clone is medium-sized (0.01 to 0.1%). The target antigen is unknown. This receptor was taken from a female donor with papillary thyroid cancer or a benign thyroid nodule (not recorded which). Some clones in this sample may be carry-over from other donors' samples. Sequenced input: blood. The chain is built from TRBV7-3 and TRBJ2-7; weak D call: TRBD1 (5 bases). The CDR3 DNA reads TGTGCCAGCAGCCAAGGGGTAGGGTCCTACGAGCAGTACTTC. Protein sequence: CASSQGVGSYEQYF.